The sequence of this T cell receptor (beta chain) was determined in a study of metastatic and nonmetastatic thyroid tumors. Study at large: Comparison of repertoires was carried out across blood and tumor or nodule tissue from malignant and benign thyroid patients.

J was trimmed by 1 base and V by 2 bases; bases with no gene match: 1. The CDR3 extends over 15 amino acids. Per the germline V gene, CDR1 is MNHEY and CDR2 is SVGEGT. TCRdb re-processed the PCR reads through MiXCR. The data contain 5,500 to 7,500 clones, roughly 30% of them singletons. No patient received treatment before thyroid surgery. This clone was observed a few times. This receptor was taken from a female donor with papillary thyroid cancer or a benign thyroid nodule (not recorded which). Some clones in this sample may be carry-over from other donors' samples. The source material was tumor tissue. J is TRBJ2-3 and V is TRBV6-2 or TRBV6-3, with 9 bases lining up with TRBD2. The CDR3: CASSYPSGGTDTQYF. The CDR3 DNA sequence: TGTGCCAGCAGTTACCCTAGCGGGGGCACAGATACGCAGTATTTT.